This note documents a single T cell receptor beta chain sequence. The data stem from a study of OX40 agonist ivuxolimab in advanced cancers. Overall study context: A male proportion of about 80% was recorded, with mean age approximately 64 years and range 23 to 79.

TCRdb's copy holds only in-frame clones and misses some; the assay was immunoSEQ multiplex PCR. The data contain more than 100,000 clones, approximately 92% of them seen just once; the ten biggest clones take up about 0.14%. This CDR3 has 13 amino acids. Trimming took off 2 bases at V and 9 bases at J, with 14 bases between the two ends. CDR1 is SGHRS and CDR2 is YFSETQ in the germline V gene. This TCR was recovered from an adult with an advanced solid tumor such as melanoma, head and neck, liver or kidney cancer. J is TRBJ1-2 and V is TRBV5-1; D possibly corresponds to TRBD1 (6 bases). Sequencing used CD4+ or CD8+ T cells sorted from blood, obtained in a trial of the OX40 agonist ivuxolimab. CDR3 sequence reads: CASSLPRGESYTF. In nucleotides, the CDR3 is TGCGCCAGCAGCTTACCGAGGGGGGAAAGCTACACCTTC.